This T cell receptor (beta chain) comes out of a study of blood T cell repertoires in COVID-19. Study-level background: The study drew acute and convalescent COVID-19 samples from the United States, Italy and Spain. PBMCs, B-cell-depleted T cells, or T cells provided the cDNA or gDNA that made up the material.

Study processing details: Estimates of nucleated cell counts were drawn from the amplification of reference gene primers. Data came from immunoSEQ multiplex PCR; TCRdb stores just in-frame clones and leaves some out. For V, J and clone size, that table is used; D and trimming come from the DNA. The sample lists about 95,000 clones; 80% to 90% were seen once. This CDR3 has 14 residues. Germline V CDR1 and CDR2: ENHRY, SYGVKD. V shed 9 bases and J shed 7 bases, with 18 bases lying between them. Sequences were obtained from peripheral blood. The chain combines TRBV10-3 with TRBJ2-2, with no clear D. The TCR sequence derives from a human donor in a cohort sampled during active COVID-19. CDR3 sequence reads: CAMRSPPEVGELFF. CDR3 nucleotide sequence: TGTGCCATGCGCTCGCCACCTGAGGTCGGGGAGCTGTTTTTT.